The entry below gives a single TCR beta chain sequence along with its context. The data were obtained in a study of blood T cell repertoires in COVID-19. Study as a whole: There were acute and convalescent COVID-19 samples, and they came from the United States, Italy and Spain. Sample material is recorded as cDNA or gDNA derived from T cells, B-cell-depleted T cells, or PBMCs.

The CDR3 extends over 15 amino acids. V lost 0 bases and J lost 2, with 8 bases in between. Germline CDR1 is MNHEY and CDR2 is SVGAGI. Original methodology: Researchers report that nucleated cell counts were estimated from reference gene primer amplification. The assay was immunoSEQ multiplex PCR, and TCRdb's table has in-frame clones only and misses some. Clone size and V and J calls were adopted from that table, with D and trimming inferred from the DNA. This sample has around 200,000 clones; around 82% occur once, and the top ten carry 4.5% to 7%. This receptor was obtained from an older woman with acute or convalescent COVID-19. This chain uses TRBV6-5 with TRBJ1-3; no definite D call. Sequenced input: peripheral blood. CDR3 loop: CASSYSSYPGNTIYF. CDR3 sequence (DNA): TGTGCCAGCAGTTACTCGAGTTATCCTGGAAACACCATATATTTT.